This note documents a single T cell receptor beta chain sequence. The V gene's germline CDR1 is LGHNA and CDR2 YNFKEQ. CDR3 length equals 18 residues. V was pared by 3 bases and J by 6 bases, with 16 bases of the junction left unmatched. The protocol was immunoSEQ multiplex PCR, while the TCRdb copy is restricted to in-frame clones and leaves out a portion. The sample shows about 8,600 clones, 71% of them seen only once. This sample is part of a study of chemoradiotherapy in HPV16-positive cancers. This material was collected from a patient who underwent chemoradiotherapy. J is TRBJ2-4 and V is TRBV4-2, with 8 bases matching TRBD2. This TCR derives from a human donor with HPV-associated anogenital cancer. This CDR3 reads CASSQGPVSAGGINIQYF. As DNA, the CDR3 is TGTGCCAGCAGCCAGGGCCCGGTTTCCGCGGGGGGTATAAACATTCAGTACTTC.